These T cell receptor beta chains were read from a single sample in a study of vaccination effects on CD4 cells after COVID-19. Their target antigens are unknown. TCRdb keeps only in-frame clones here, not all; method: immunoSEQ multiplex PCR. The sample contains about 22,000 clones, more than 65% of which appear only once. Sample: CD4+ T cells from PBMCs cultured with HCoV-NL63 spike peptides, taken after COVID-19 vaccination. These receptors all come from a human donor who received a COVID-19 vaccine. CDR3s include the opening cysteine and the closing phenylalanine or tryptophan. Fields, in order: CDR3 length, V gene, J gene, clone size, D gene, CDR3 protein, CDR3 DNA. The D gene is left open where the match is weak. Clone size is not always given. Where it is, it says once, few, many or a class for expanded clones.

CDR3 length: 11
V gene: TRBV11-2
J gene: TRBJ2-7
clone size: NA
D gene: NA
CDR3 protein: CASRRTYEQYF
CDR3 DNA: TGTGCCAGCAGGAGGACGTACGAGCAGTACTTC

CDR3 length: 13
V gene: TRBV5-1
J gene: TRBJ1-2
clone size: NA
D gene: TRBD1
CDR3 protein: CASSDDRAGGYTF
CDR3 DNA: TGCGCCAGCAGCGACGACAGGGCGGGAGGCTACACCTTC

CDR3 length: 14
V gene: TRBV5-1
J gene: TRBJ2-1
clone size: NA
D gene: NA
CDR3 protein: CASSLELAVNEQFF
CDR3 DNA: TGCGCCAGCAGCTTGGAACTAGCAGTCAATGAGCAGTTCTTC

CDR3 length: 15
V gene: TRBV5-1
J gene: TRBJ2-3
clone size: NA
D gene: NA
CDR3 protein: CASSLSGYSTDTQYF
CDR3 DNA: TGCGCCAGCAGCTTATCGGGCTATAGCACAGATACGCAGTATTTT

CDR3 length: 14
V gene: TRBV18
J gene: TRBJ1-1
clone size: NA
D gene: NA
CDR3 protein: CASSPEGSSTEAFF
CDR3 DNA: TGTGCCAGCTCACCAGAGGGCTCCAGCACTGAAGCTTTCTTT

CDR3 length: 17
V gene: TRBV19
J gene: TRBJ2-3
clone size: NA
D gene: NA
CDR3 protein: CASSIDHRPLSTDTQYF
CDR3 DNA: TGTGCCAGTAGTATAGATCACAGGCCACTTAGCACAGATACGCAGTATTTT

CDR3 length: 12
V gene: TRBV11-2
J gene: TRBJ2-7
clone size: NA
D gene: NA
CDR3 protein: CASSLDVGWLNF
CDR3 DNA: TGTGCCAGCAGCTTAGATGTGGGGTGGCTGAACTTC

CDR3 length: 18
V gene: TRBV21-1
J gene: TRBJ1-6
clone size: NA
D gene: NA
CDR3 protein: CASSRPLRQARYNSPLHF
CDR3 DNA: TGTGCCAGCAGCAGACCATTGCGACAGGCAAGATATAATTCACCCCTCCACTTT

CDR3 length: 12
V gene: TRBV6-5
J gene: TRBJ1-2
clone size: NA
D gene: NA
CDR3 protein: CASSDGFYGYTF
CDR3 DNA: TGTGCCAGCAGCGACGGATTCTATGGCTACACCTTC

CDR3 length: 15
V gene: TRBV6-2/TRBV6-3
J gene: TRBJ1-2
clone size: NA
D gene: NA
CDR3 protein: CASSWSARGGGGYTF
CDR3 DNA: TGTGCCAGCAGCTGGAGCGCCCGGGGCGGGGGTGGCTACACCTTC

CDR3 length: 15
V gene: TRBV18
J gene: TRBJ1-2
clone size: NA
D gene: TRBD1
CDR3 protein: CASSPGQGLNYGYTF
CDR3 DNA: TGTGCCAGCTCACCGGGACAGGGCCTTAACTATGGCTACACCTTC

CDR3 length: 16
V gene: TRBV6-5
J gene: TRBJ2-3
clone size: NA
D gene: TRBD2
CDR3 protein: CASSYSTSGSTDTQYF
CDR3 DNA: TGTGCCAGCAGTTACTCGACTAGCGGGAGCACAGATACGCAGTATTTT

CDR3 length: 12
V gene: TRBV12-3/TRBV12-4
J gene: TRBJ2-1
clone size: NA
D gene: TRBD2
CDR3 protein: CATSGRGNEQFF
CDR3 DNA: TGTGCCACTAGCGGGAGAGGTAATGAGCAGTTCTTC

CDR3 length: 14
V gene: TRBV10-1
J gene: TRBJ2-7
clone size: NA
D gene: NA
CDR3 protein: CASSDAGRYDEQYF
CDR3 DNA: TGCGCCAGCAGTGACGCGGGTCGTTATGACGAGCAGTACTTC

CDR3 length: 14
V gene: TRBV5-4
J gene: TRBJ2-5
clone size: NA
D gene: TRBD2
CDR3 protein: CASSAGGPGETQYF
CDR3 DNA: TGTGCCAGCAGTGCGGGAGGGCCAGGGGAGACCCAGTACTTC

CDR3 length: 15
V gene: TRBV29-1
J gene: TRBJ2-4
clone size: once
D gene: NA
CDR3 protein: CSVEVGQNTKNIQYF
CDR3 DNA: TGCAGCGTTGAAGTAGGGCAGAACACCAAAAACATTCAGTACTTC

CDR3 length: 13
V gene: TRBV11-2
J gene: TRBJ1-5
clone size: NA
D gene: TRBD1
CDR3 protein: CASSQDRGQPQHF
CDR3 DNA: TGTGCCAGCAGCCAGGACAGGGGACAGCCCCAGCATTTT

CDR3 length: 15
V gene: TRBV5-1
J gene: TRBJ2-7
clone size: NA
D gene: TRBD1
CDR3 protein: CASSLAGQGPYEQYF
CDR3 DNA: TGCGCCAGCAGCTTGGCCGGACAGGGTCCCTACGAGCAGTACTTC

CDR3 length: 15
V gene: TRBV15
J gene: TRBJ2-2
clone size: once
D gene: NA
CDR3 protein: CATSRDGVSTGELFF
CDR3 DNA: TGTGCCACCAGCAGAGATGGGGTCTCCACCGGGGAGCTGTTTTTT

CDR3 length: 15
V gene: TRBV11-2
J gene: TRBJ1-2
clone size: once
D gene: TRBD1
CDR3 protein: CASSLNTGQGEGYTF
CDR3 DNA: TGTGCCAGCAGCTTAAACACGGGACAGGGCGAAGGCTACACCTTC

CDR3 length: 16
V gene: TRBV19
J gene: TRBJ2-3
clone size: NA
D gene: NA
CDR3 protein: CASSTPGGPSTDTQYF
CDR3 DNA: TGTGCCAGTAGTACCCCCGGGGGCCCGAGCACAGATACGCAGTATTTT

CDR3 length: 13
V gene: TRBV11-3
J gene: TRBJ2-7
clone size: NA
D gene: TRBD2
CDR3 protein: CASSSGLAREQYF
CDR3 DNA: TGTGCCAGCAGCTCCGGACTAGCTCGTGAGCAGTACTTC

CDR3 length: 16
V gene: TRBV5-1
J gene: TRBJ1-4
clone size: NA
D gene: NA
CDR3 protein: CASSLGWGTEGEKLFF
CDR3 DNA: TGCGCCAGCAGCTTGGGATGGGGTACCGAGGGTGAAAAACTGTTTTTT

CDR3 length: 14
V gene: TRBV9
J gene: TRBJ2-5
clone size: NA
D gene: TRBD1
CDR3 protein: CASSTRQGRETQYF
CDR3 DNA: TGTGCCAGCAGCACCCGACAGGGGCGGGAGACCCAGTACTTC

CDR3 length: 17
V gene: TRBV18
J gene: TRBJ1-4
clone size: NA
D gene: NA
CDR3 protein: CASSLQPLAGVEEKLFF
CDR3 DNA: TGTGCCAGCTCACTCCAGCCTCTCGCGGGGGTTGAGGAAAAACTGTTTTTT

CDR3 length: 15
V gene: TRBV7-9
J gene: TRBJ1-2
clone size: NA
D gene: TRBD1
CDR3 protein: CASSFDRDSSYGYTF
CDR3 DNA: TGTGCCAGCAGCTTCGACCGGGACAGTAGCTATGGCTACACCTTC

CDR3 length: 16
V gene: TRBV10-3
J gene: TRBJ2-3
clone size: once
D gene: NA
CDR3 protein: CAISPQYPSSTDTQYF
CDR3 DNA: TGTGCCATCAGCCCGCAGTACCCTTCTAGCACAGATACGCAGTATTTT

CDR3 length: 13
V gene: TRBV20-1
J gene: TRBJ1-6
clone size: NA
D gene: NA
CDR3 protein: CSASVGRNSPLHF
CDR3 DNA: TGCAGTGCTAGTGTAGGTAGAAATTCACCCCTCCACTTT

CDR3 length: 15
V gene: TRBV27
J gene: TRBJ1-5
clone size: NA
D gene: NA
CDR3 protein: CASSFNPFRSQPQHF
CDR3 DNA: TGTGCCAGCAGTTTTAACCCTTTCCGTAGTCAGCCCCAGCATTTT

CDR3 length: 13
V gene: TRBV5-4
J gene: TRBJ2-2
clone size: NA
D gene: NA
CDR3 protein: CASSFGRGGELFF
CDR3 DNA: TGTGCCAGCAGCTTCGGCAGGGGCGGGGAGCTGTTTTTT

CDR3 length: 16
V gene: TRBV24-1
J gene: TRBJ2-3
clone size: NA
D gene: NA
CDR3 protein: CATSGRNPGPTDTQYF
CDR3 DNA: TGTGCCACCAGTGGGCGCAATCCGGGTCCCACAGATACGCAGTATTTT

CDR3 length: 14
V gene: TRBV4-1
J gene: TRBJ1-2
clone size: NA
D gene: TRBD1
CDR3 protein: CASSSRTGSYGYTF
CDR3 DNA: TGCGCCAGCAGCTCCCGGACAGGGAGCTATGGCTACACCTTC

CDR3 length: 17
V gene: TRBV4-1
J gene: TRBJ2-7
clone size: NA
D gene: TRBD2
CDR3 protein: CASSQADLGLADYEQYF
CDR3 DNA: TGCGCCAGCAGCCAAGCTGATCTGGGACTAGCGGATTACGAGCAGTACTTC

CDR3 length: 13
V gene: TRBV6-6
J gene: TRBJ2-1
clone size: few
D gene: TRBD2
CDR3 protein: CASSYARLAEQFF
CDR3 DNA: TGTGCCAGCAGTTACGCCAGACTAGCCGAGCAGTTCTTC

CDR3 length: 14
V gene: TRBV2
J gene: TRBJ2-7
clone size: few
D gene: NA
CDR3 protein: CASNRDMGPSEQYF
CDR3 DNA: TGTGCCAGCAATAGAGACATGGGCCCTTCCGAGCAGTACTTC

CDR3 length: 13
V gene: TRBV10-3
J gene: TRBJ2-7
clone size: once
D gene: TRBD1
CDR3 protein: CAIRRDRGGEQYF
CDR3 DNA: TGTGCCATCAGGAGGGACAGGGGGGGCGAGCAGTACTTC

CDR3 length: 11
V gene: TRBV2
J gene: TRBJ2-5
clone size: NA
D gene: NA
CDR3 protein: CASQEQETQYF
CDR3 DNA: TGTGCCAGCCAAGAACAAGAGACCCAGTACTTC

CDR3 length: 17
V gene: TRBV3-1/TRBV3-2
J gene: TRBJ2-7
clone size: NA
D gene: NA
CDR3 protein: CASSQELSPKATYEQYF
CDR3 DNA: TGTGCCAGCAGCCAAGAACTATCCCCCAAGGCCACCTACGAGCAGTACTTC

CDR3 length: 15
V gene: TRBV5-1
J gene: TRBJ1-2
clone size: NA
D gene: NA
CDR3 protein: CASSPLAPTNYGYTF
CDR3 DNA: TGCGCCAGCAGCCCCCTGGCACCTACTAACTATGGCTACACCTTC

CDR3 length: 15
V gene: TRBV11-3
J gene: TRBJ2-2
clone size: few
D gene: NA
CDR3 protein: CASSATGSNTGELFF
CDR3 DNA: TGTGCCAGCAGCGCGACAGGATCGAACACCGGGGAGCTGTTTTTT

CDR3 length: 15
V gene: TRBV11-2
J gene: TRBJ2-3
clone size: medium-sized
D gene: NA
CDR3 protein: CASSQTGPSTDTQYF
CDR3 DNA: TGTGCCAGCAGCCAAACAGGTCCGAGCACAGATACGCAGTATTTT

CDR3 length: 16
V gene: TRBV5-1
J gene: TRBJ1-3
clone size: NA
D gene: TRBD1
CDR3 protein: CASSPGQGYSGNTIYF
CDR3 DNA: TGCGCCAGCAGCCCCGGACAGGGCTACTCTGGAAACACCATATATTTT

CDR3 length: 14
V gene: TRBV3-1/TRBV3-2
J gene: TRBJ1-5
clone size: NA
D gene: NA
CDR3 protein: CASSRQGINQPQHF
CDR3 DNA: TGTGCCAGCAGCCGCCAAGGGATCAATCAGCCCCAGCATTTT

CDR3 length: 13
V gene: TRBV15
J gene: TRBJ2-1
clone size: once
D gene: NA
CDR3 protein: CATSRASAREQFF
CDR3 DNA: TGTGCCACCAGCAGAGCGTCAGCAAGAGAGCAGTTCTTC

CDR3 length: 11
V gene: TRBV7-9
J gene: TRBJ2-5
clone size: few
D gene: NA
CDR3 protein: CASSFGETQYF
CDR3 DNA: TGTGCCAGCAGCTTCGGGGAGACCCAGTACTTC